This TCR beta chain comes out of a study of blood T cell repertoires in COVID-19. Whole-study context: Acute-phase and convalescent COVID-19 samples originated in the United States, Italy and Spain. T cells, B-cell-depleted T cells, or PBMCs provided the cDNA or gDNA that served as material.

The CDR3 sequence is 13 residues long. Germline CDR1 is MDHEN and CDR2 is SYDVKM. Trimming removed 5 bases from V and 10 bases from J; junction bases left unmatched: 5. TCRdb keeps only in-frame clones here, not all; method: immunoSEQ multiplex PCR. The sample lists more than 75,000 clones; about four fifths were seen once. The TCR sequence derives from a man between 60 and 70 years old with acute or convalescent COVID-19. The chain is built from TRBV28 and TRBJ2-1; 10 nucleotides match TRBD2. The sequenced sample was peripheral blood. The CDR3 here is CASSLAGVEEQFF. The CDR3 DNA reads as TGTGCCAGCAGTCTAGCGGGGGTTGAGGAGCAGTTCTTC.